The 19 T cell receptor beta chains below were found in one sample sequenced in a study of blood T cells in healthy people across ages. Primed by a sample-barcoded 5' primer and a J-beta primer mix, a second PCR proceeded for 7 to 11 cycles. Each CDR3 protein is one row after TCRdb ran MiXCR on the 5' RACE reads. The data hold 450,000 to 600,000 distinct CDR3 sequences, with about a quarter observed a single time. A further study also used this sample, focusing on T cells of mothers and their children.

The sequenced sample consisted of blood. The receptors originated from a boy younger than 10 in good health.

Only a few counts were recorded for this clonotype. The chain recombines TRBV9 with TRBJ2-5; 8 positions agree with TRBD1. The CDR3 has 15 amino acids. Germline V gives CDR1 SGDLS, CDR2 YYNGEE. Trimming cost V 0 bases and J 4 bases; bases outside gene matches: 5. The CDR3: CASSVGQGARETQYF. The CDR3, as DNA: TGTGCCAGCAGCGTAGGCCAGGGGGCGCGAGAGACCCAGTACTTC. The full variable domain, completed using reference TRBV9 and TRBJ2-5, is DSGVTQTPKHLITATGQRVTLRCSPRSGDLSVYWYQQSLDQGLQFLIQYYNGEERAKGNILERFSAQQFPDLHSELNLSSLELGDSALYFCASSVGQGARETQYFGPGTRLLVL.

This clonotype has at least ten counts. This chain uses TRBV7-9 with TRBJ1-1; D gene uncertain. V was clipped by 5 bases and J by 1 base, with 11 bases between them. The V gene's germline CDR1 is SEHNR and CDR2 FQNEAQ (reference sequence). This CDR3 spans 14 amino acids. The DNA of the CDR3 is TGTGCCAGCAGCGAAGCAGGACGGAACACTGAAGCTTTCTTT. Its protein is CASSEAGRNTEAFF.

This sequence joins TRBV12-5 and TRBJ2-1, with 11 bases fitting TRBD2. CDR1 is LGHNT, CDR2 FRNRAP, per germline. This CDR3 is built from 15 residues. Germline trimming cut 6 bases from V and 4 bases from J; bases unmatched to any gene: 5. In DNA, the CDR3 is TGTGCTAGTGGCCGACTAGCGGGGAGTTACAATGAGCAGTTCTTC. Amino acids: CASGRLAGSYNEQFF.

The chain couples TRBV20-1 to TRBJ2-1, with D tentatively TRBD1 (6 bases). Germline-derived CDR1 and CDR2 are DFQATT and SNEGSKA (reference sequence). Trimming shortened V by 6 bases and J by 2 bases, and 14 bases separated the two germline ends. The CDR3 spans 14 residues. The CDR3: CSAERGKAYNEQFF. The CDR3 DNA is TGCAGTGCCGAAAGGGGGAAGGCCTACAATGAGCAGTTCTTC.

The chain is built from TRBV5-1 and TRBJ2-5; unclear D gene. CDR1 is SGHRS and CDR2 is YFSETQ in the germline V gene. The germline V and J ends were trimmed by 0 bases and 2 bases, with 8 bases remaining between them. The CDR3 is 14 residues long. CDR3 residues: CASSLGWLQETQYF. CDR3 in DNA: TGCGCCAGCAGCTTGGGATGGCTACAAGAGACCCAGTACTTC.

The sample holds many counts of this clonotype. At one end, the junction sequence differs from germline, possibly due to a read error. The V and J genes are TRBV20-1 and TRBJ2-5; D might be TRBD2 (6 bases). The germline V gene encodes CDR1 DFQATT and CDR2 SNEGSKA (reference sequence). CDR3 length: 16 amino acids. The CDR3 DNA is TGCAGTGCTAGACGGACGCCGGGACTCCCCCAAGGGACCCAGTACTTC. This sequence encodes CSARRTPGLPQGTQYF.

This clonotype was seen a handful of times. The rearrangement joins TRBV3-1 to TRBJ2-7, with D possibly TRBD1 on 7 matching bases. Trimming took off 3 bases at V and 2 bases at J, with 14 bases between the two ends. This CDR3 is 15 amino acids long. Germline-derived CDR1 and CDR2 are LGHDT and YNNKEL (reference sequence). The CDR3 here is CASSQGGTATYEQYF. The CDR3 region has the DNA TGTGCCAGCAGCCAGGGCGGGACAGCCACCTACGAGCAGTACTTC.

The rearrangement links TRBV6-5 to TRBJ2-5; 10 bases line up with TRBD2. V lost 2 bases, J lost 2 bases, and 2 bases stayed unmatched. CDR1 and CDR2 (germline): MNHEY, SVGAGI. The CDR3 contains 15 residues. The CDR3 sequence is CASSYQLAGQETQYF. The CDR3 DNA is TGTGCCAGCAGTTACCAACTAGCGGGACAAGAGACCCAGTACTTC.

The chain is built from TRBV5-6 and TRBJ1-6, with a tentative D call TRBD1 (6 bases). V was shortened by 4 bases and J by 8 bases, with 22 bases between the two germline ends. CDR3 size: 17 residues. The V gene's germline CDR1 is SGHDT and CDR2 YYEEEE. CDR3 residues: CASSPRRGQVIDSPLHF. CDR3 DNA sequence: TGTGCCAGCAGCCCCAGAAGGGGACAAGTCATAGATTCACCCCTCCACTTT.

This chain links TRBV20-1 with TRBJ2-2, with 9 bases aligning to TRBD1. The germline V gene encodes CDR1 DFQATT and CDR2 SNEGSKA (reference sequence). The CDR3 runs to 14 residues. V dropped 4 bases and J dropped 6; count of bases not matched to a gene: 6. CDR3 DNA sequence: TGCAGTGCTATGGGACAGGGTTTTGCCGGGGAGCTGTTTTTT. This gives the protein CSAMGQGFAGELFF.

The gene calls are TRBV25-1 and TRBJ1-6; D unresolved. Germline assignment: CDR1 MGHDK and CDR2 SYGVNS. Trimming pared 6 bases from V and 7 bases from J, leaving 13 bases between. This CDR3 is built from 14 residues. CDR3 nucleotide sequence: TGTGCCAGCAGCCTCCCGGGAGGGAATTCACCCCTCCACTTT. Amino acids: CASSLPGGNSPLHF.

This chain uses TRBV29-1 with TRBJ2-7; D not certain. This CDR3 contains 10 residues. Germline loops: CDR1 SQVTM, CDR2 ANQGSEA. V was shortened by 4 bases and J by 6 bases, with 7 bases between the two germline ends. The CDR3 nucleotides read TGCAGCGTTGGAGTGAGCGAGCAGTACTTC. It yields the protein CSVGVSEQYF.

The sample holds a few counts of this clonotype. The chain is built from TRBV12-3 or TRBV12-4 and TRBJ2-5, with TRBD2 identical over 8 bases. The CDR3 has 17 amino acids. V was clipped by 6 bases and J by 4 bases; unmatched bases: 16. The CDR3 nucleotides are TGTGCCAGCAGCCCGGGGGGGGGCCGGGGTTTAGGAGAGACCCAGTACTTC. Translation: CASSPGGGRGLGETQYF.

This clonotype came up a few times. The V gene is TRBV12-3 or TRBV12-4, the J gene TRBJ2-5, with 7 bases fitting TRBD1. The trim removed 8 bases at V and 3 bases at J, leaving 6 bases unmatched. The CDR3 runs 13 residues. The CDR3 coding sequence is TGTGCCAGCGCCTGGACAGGAGAAGAGACCCAGTACTTC. Translating it yields CASAWTGEETQYF.

CDR3: CASGLGQTYEQYF. CDR3 nucleotides: TGTGCTAGTGGACTGGGACAGACCTACGAGCAGTACTTC. This chain links TRBV12-5 with TRBJ2-5; 7 bases are a match to TRBD1. The better agreement between TRBJ2-7 and the DNA end casts doubt on the J call. Germline loops: CDR1 LGHNT, CDR2 FRNRAP. This CDR3 spans 13 amino acids.

The V call is TRBV10-3, the J call TRBJ1-2; TRBD1 is a possible D gene (5 bases). The CDR3 consists of 13 residues. Trimming stripped 4 bases from V and 0 bases from J, with 6 bases between. CDR1 is ENHRY and CDR2 is SYGVKD in the germline V gene. The CDR3 sequence: CAISGDPNYGYTF. The CDR3 nucleotides read TGTGCCATCAGTGGGGACCCTAACTATGGCTACACCTTC.

V usage is TRBV2 and J usage is TRBJ1-4; D remains ambiguous. The germline V and J ends were trimmed by 4 bases and 8 bases, with 14 bases remaining between them. The CDR3 extends over 14 amino acids. The germline gives CDR1 SNHLY, CDR2 FYNNEI. In DNA form, the CDR3 reads TGTGCCAGCAGTGGACCCCCTCAAGCGGAAAAACTGTTTTTT. Encoded protein: CASSGPPQAEKLFF.

This clonotype was detected only a few times. The rearrangement links TRBV6-1 to TRBJ2-3; 8 bases align to TRBD2. The V and J ends lost 8 bases and 6 bases, in that order; junction bases with no gene match: 19. This CDR3 spans 17 amino acids. Per the germline V gene, CDR1 is MNHNS and CDR2 is SASEGT. The CDR3 nucleotides are TGTGCCAGCGGACCTAGGGTAGCGGGAATGGCGACGGATACGCAGTATTTT. This translates into CASGPRVAGMATDTQYF.

This clonotype occurred a few times. The chain couples TRBV18 to TRBJ2-3; TRBD2 is a possible D gene (5 bases). V lost 0 bases to trimming and J lost 4 bases, with 14 bases between them. The CDR3 is made up of 16 amino acids. Germline V lookup: CDR1 KGHSH, CDR2 LQKENI. The CDR3 is CASSPPRVREADTQYF. CDR3 DNA: TGTGCCAGCTCACCACCGAGGGTACGCGAAGCAGATACGCAGTATTTT. Full variable domain (missing parts from reference TRBV18 and TRBJ2-3): NAGVMQNPRHLVRRRGQEARLRCSPMKGHSHVYWYRQLPEEGLKFMVYLQKENIIDESGMPKERFSAEFPKEGPSILRIQQVVRGDSAAYFCASSPPRVREADTQYFGPGTRLTVL.